These T cell receptor beta chains were read from a single sample in a study of blood T cell repertoires in COVID-19. Only in-frame clones appear in the TCRdb table, and some are missing; sequencing was by immunoSEQ multiplex PCR. The sample contains approximately 250,000 clones, more than 65% of which appear only once. What was sequenced was peripheral blood. These TCRs come from a man aged 40-50 years who had recovered from COVID-19. The CDR3 runs from the conserved cysteine through the conserved F or W. Each record gives: V gene, D gene, J gene, clone size, CDR3 DNA, CDR3 protein. A D gene is named only where the DNA matches it firmly. Some rows have no size entry. The others give once, few or many, or a class for an expanded clone.

V: TRBV30
D: TRBD1
J: TRBJ1-1
size: NA
DNA: TGTGCCCGGGCAGGGGGCACTGAAGCTTTCTTT
CDR3: CARAGGTEAFF

V: TRBV5-6
D: TRBD1
J: TRBJ1-5
size: NA
DNA: TGTGCCAGCAGCTGGACAGGGGCTCCCAATCAGCCCCAGCATTTT
CDR3: CASSWTGAPNQPQHF

V: TRBV2
D: NA
J: TRBJ2-7
size: NA
DNA: TGTGCCAGCGGCGGGATCCGCTACGAGCAGTACTTC
CDR3: CASGGIRYEQYF

V: TRBV5-8
D: TRBD1
J: TRBJ1-6
size: NA
DNA: TGTGCCAGCAGCTCGGGACAGGGGCGAGGCTCCTATAATTCACCCCTCCACTTT
CDR3: CASSSGQGRGSYNSPLHF

V: TRBV18
D: TRBD1
J: TRBJ2-2
size: NA
DNA: TGTGCCAGCTCACTACTGGGACAGGGTACCGGGGAGCTGTTTTTT
CDR3: CASSLLGQGTGELFF

V: TRBV18
D: TRBD2
J: TRBJ2-7
size: NA
DNA: TGTGCCAGCTCACCAGATCCTCCCGGGACTAGCGGCGAGCAGTACTTC
CDR3: CASSPDPPGTSGEQYF

V: TRBV10-1
D: NA
J: TRBJ2-1
size: NA
DNA: TGCGCCAGCAGTGAGAGTGGGGCCCCTTCCAATGAGCAGTTCTTC
CDR3: CASSESGAPSNEQFF

V: TRBV4-1
D: NA
J: TRBJ1-5
size: NA
DNA: TGCGCCAGCAGTCTCTACAGGGTAGATCAGCCCCAGCATTTT
CDR3: CASSLYRVDQPQHF

V: TRBV10-1
D: NA
J: TRBJ1-4
size: NA
DNA: TGCGCCAGCAGTGAGTCGTGGACACTTAATGAAAAACTGTTTTTT
CDR3: CASSESWTLNEKLFF

V: TRBV6-6
D: NA
J: TRBJ2-7
size: NA
DNA: TGTGCCAGCAGTTATTTAACAGACTCCTACGAGCAGTACTTC
CDR3: CASSYLTDSYEQYF

V: TRBV7-2
D: TRBD1
J: TRBJ2-5
size: NA
DNA: TGTGCCAGCACCTCGGACAGGGGGCCAGAGACCCAGTACTTC
CDR3: CASTSDRGPETQYF

V: TRBV25-1
D: TRBD1
J: TRBJ2-1
size: NA
DNA: TGTGCCAGCAGTGACCCAGGACAGGGGGGATACAATGAGCAGTTCTTC
CDR3: CASSDPGQGGYNEQFF

V: TRBV27
D: TRBD1
J: TRBJ1-5
size: NA
DNA: TGTGCCAGCCGCGGACAGGCTAGCAATCAGCCCCAGCATTTT
CDR3: CASRGQASNQPQHF

V: TRBV7-2
D: NA
J: TRBJ2-7
size: NA
DNA: TGTGCCAGCAGCTTACTAGCGTGGGGCGAGCAGTACTTC
CDR3: CASSLLAWGEQYF

V: TRBV21-1
D: NA
J: TRBJ2-6
size: NA
DNA: TGTGCCAGCAGCATCGGACAGGGGGCTTTTTTCTCTGGGGCCAACGTCCTGACTTTC
CDR3: CASSIGQGAFFSGANVLTF

V: TRBV6-1
D: NA
J: TRBJ1-6
size: NA
DNA: TGTGCCAGCAGTGAAAGGCAGGTGAATTCACCCCTCCACTTT
CDR3: CASSERQVNSPLHF

V: TRBV21-1
D: NA
J: TRBJ2-3
size: NA
DNA: TGTGCCAGCAGCAAAGCGGGAGACAGGGAGGTCGGTAAAGATACGCAGTATTTT
CDR3: CASSKAGDREVGKDTQYF

V: TRBV15
D: TRBD1
J: TRBJ1-6
size: NA
DNA: TGTGCCACCAGCAGAGCCCCGATACAGGGGACGCCTTCACCCCTCCACTTT
CDR3: CATSRAPIQGTPSPLHF

V: TRBV5-8
D: NA
J: TRBJ1-5
size: few
DNA: TGTGCCAGCAGTTTAAGGACACTCCTCGGGCCCCAGCATTTT
CDR3: CASSLRTLLGPQHF

V: TRBV9
D: NA
J: TRBJ1-2
size: NA
DNA: TGTGCCAGCAGCGTAACCGGACAAAACTATGGCTACACCTTC
CDR3: CASSVTGQNYGYTF

V: TRBV30
D: TRBD1
J: TRBJ2-7
size: NA
DNA: TGTGCCTGGAGTCGTCCGGGGACAGGGCTCTCCTACGAGCAGTACTTC
CDR3: CAWSRPGTGLSYEQYF

V: TRBV6-8
D: TRBD1
J: TRBJ2-7
size: NA
DNA: TGTGTCACACAGGGGGCGAACTACGAGCAGTACTTC
CDR3: CVTQGANYEQYF

V: TRBV25-1
D: TRBD1
J: TRBJ1-3
size: NA
DNA: TGTGCCAGCAGTGAGTACAGGGGGCTTGGAAACACCATATATTTT
CDR3: CASSEYRGLGNTIYF

V: TRBV19
D: TRBD2
J: TRBJ2-5
size: NA
DNA: TGTGCCAGTAGTGTAGCGGGAGGAAGAGAGACCCAGTACTTC
CDR3: CASSVAGGRETQYF

V: TRBV19
D: NA
J: TRBJ2-7
size: NA
DNA: TGTGCCAGTAGTATAATGATAGGGACAAACTACGAGCAGTACTTC
CDR3: CASSIMIGTNYEQYF

V: TRBV4-1
D: NA
J: TRBJ1-2
size: NA
DNA: TGCGCCAGCAGCCCGCGTGAGAGACCAACGGGAGGCTACACCTTC
CDR3: CASSPRERPTGGYTF

V: TRBV15
D: NA
J: TRBJ1-1
size: NA
DNA: TGTGCCACCAGCAGGACACAGGGCAGGGAACCGAACACTGAAGCTTTCTTT
CDR3: CATSRTQGREPNTEAFF

V: TRBV3-1/TRBV3-2
D: TRBD2
J: TRBJ2-5
size: NA
DNA: TGTGCCAGCAGCCAAGTCCGGCTAGCGGGAGTATTAGGAGAGACCCAGTACTTC
CDR3: CASSQVRLAGVLGETQYF

V: TRBV5-1
D: TRBD1
J: TRBJ1-2
size: NA
DNA: TGCGCCAGCAGCCCGAACAGGGGTTCCCATGGCTACACCTTC
CDR3: CASSPNRGSHGYTF

V: TRBV6-5
D: NA
J: TRBJ2-2
size: NA
DNA: TGTGCCAGCAGGGGGACTTCCTGGAACACCGGGGAGCTGTTTTTT
CDR3: CASRGTSWNTGELFF

V: TRBV18
D: TRBD2
J: TRBJ2-5
size: NA
DNA: TGTGCCAGCTCATCCCTGCGGGGGGAACAAGAGACCCAGTACTTC
CDR3: CASSSLRGEQETQYF

V: TRBV10-3
D: TRBD2
J: TRBJ2-7
size: NA
DNA: TGTGCCATCAGTGAGAAGCGGGGGCCCTACGAGCAGTACTTC
CDR3: CAISEKRGPYEQYF

V: TRBV29-1
D: NA
J: TRBJ1-3
size: NA
DNA: TGCAGCGTTGAAGGACAGCTCTCTGGAAACACCATATATTTT
CDR3: CSVEGQLSGNTIYF

V: TRBV7-8
D: TRBD2
J: TRBJ2-1
size: once
DNA: TGTGCCAGCAGCTTAGCGCTACTAGCGGGGGGGTACAATGAGCAGTTCTTC
CDR3: CASSLALLAGGYNEQFF

V: TRBV2
D: NA
J: TRBJ1-5
size: NA
DNA: TGTGCCAGCAGTGAAGCGTATAGCAATCAGCCCCAGCATTTT
CDR3: CASSEAYSNQPQHF

V: TRBV7-9
D: NA
J: TRBJ2-3
size: NA
DNA: TGTGCCAGCAGCTTAAAGTCAGGGACATCGCGCACAGATACGCAGTATTTT
CDR3: CASSLKSGTSRTDTQYF

V: TRBV30
D: TRBD1
J: TRBJ1-1
size: NA
DNA: TGTGCCTGGAACCCTAAGGGGGCCACGAACACTGAAGCTTTCTTT
CDR3: CAWNPKGATNTEAFF

V: TRBV2
D: NA
J: TRBJ2-3
size: NA
DNA: TGTGCCAGCAGTGAGTTGGGCAGGACAGATACGCAGTATTTT
CDR3: CASSELGRTDTQYF

V: TRBV4-3
D: NA
J: TRBJ1-2
size: NA
DNA: TGCGCCAGCAGCCAAGCTCAGGAATATAGGTATCGGGGCTACACCTTC
CDR3: CASSQAQEYRYRGYTF

V: TRBV30
D: TRBD1
J: TRBJ1-1
size: NA
DNA: TGTGCCTGGAGCCTTGGGGGACAGGCCTATGCAGCTTTCTTT
CDR3: CAWSLGGQAYAAFF

V: TRBV6-1
D: TRBD1
J: TRBJ2-5
size: NA
DNA: TGTGCCAGCAGTGAGACCGGGACAGGGGACGCCCAGTACTTC
CDR3: CASSETGTGDAQYF

V: TRBV29-1
D: TRBD2
J: TRBJ2-2
size: NA
DNA: TGCAGCGTCGCTACTAGCGGGAGGGCCGGGGAGCTGTTTTTT
CDR3: CSVATSGRAGELFF

V: TRBV27
D: NA
J: TRBJ2-5
size: NA
DNA: TGTGCCAGCAGGATGCGCCGGGTCCCCGAAGAGACCCAGTACTTC
CDR3: CASRMRRVPEETQYF

V: TRBV11-2
D: NA
J: TRBJ2-7
size: NA
DNA: TGTGCCAGCAGCTTTATAGGGAGGAGCTCCTACGAGCAGTACTTC
CDR3: CASSFIGRSSYEQYF

V: TRBV14
D: NA
J: TRBJ1-2
size: NA
DNA: TGTGCCAGCAGCCAAAACTGGGGCCGAGGAGGGGATGGCTACACCTTC
CDR3: CASSQNWGRGGDGYTF

V: TRBV28
D: TRBD1
J: TRBJ1-2
size: NA
DNA: TGTGCCAGCAGCCGCAAAGGGACAGGGATTAACTATGGCTACACCTTC
CDR3: CASSRKGTGINYGYTF

V: TRBV7-2
D: TRBD1
J: TRBJ2-5
size: NA
DNA: TGTGCCAGCAGCCGTTGGACAGGGGATAAGACCCAGTACTTC
CDR3: CASSRWTGDKTQYF

V: TRBV6-5
D: TRBD1
J: TRBJ1-2
size: NA
DNA: TGTGCCAGCAGTTGGACAGGGGGGTTTAACTATGGCTACACCTTC
CDR3: CASSWTGGFNYGYTF

V: TRBV10-3
D: NA
J: TRBJ1-1
size: NA
DNA: TGTGCCATCAGTGAGGCGAGAGAAAGAATATACTTCTTCTTT
CDR3: CAISEARERIYFFF

V: TRBV12-3/TRBV12-4
D: NA
J: TRBJ1-1
size: NA
DNA: TGTGCCAGCCTAGGGGAGGTGAACACTGAAGCTTTCTTT
CDR3: CASLGEVNTEAFF

V: TRBV6-5
D: NA
J: TRBJ1-6
size: few
DNA: TGTGCCAGCAGTTACGCAGGGGAGGGTTCACCCCTCCACTTT
CDR3: CASSYAGEGSPLHF

V: TRBV9
D: TRBD2
J: TRBJ2-7
size: once
DNA: TGTGCCAGCAGCGTAGAAGCGACTAGCGGGATCTACGAGCAGTACTTC
CDR3: CASSVEATSGIYEQYF

V: TRBV11-2
D: TRBD1
J: TRBJ1-1
size: NA
DNA: TGTGCCAGCAGCTTATTGTCGGGACAGGGGAACACTGAAGCTTTCTTT
CDR3: CASSLLSGQGNTEAFF

V: TRBV7-2
D: TRBD1
J: TRBJ1-2
size: NA
DNA: TGTGCCAGCAGCTTGGGACAGTTTGAGGTTGGCTACACCTTC
CDR3: CASSLGQFEVGYTF

V: TRBV12-5
D: TRBD2
J: TRBJ2-5
size: NA
DNA: TGTGCTAGTGGTCCAACTAGCGGGAGACCTGAGACCCAGTACTTC
CDR3: CASGPTSGRPETQYF

V: TRBV6-1
D: NA
J: TRBJ1-2
size: many
DNA: TGTGCCAGCAGTGAAGGAAGGGGGAGTGAAGGCTACACCTTC
CDR3: CASSEGRGSEGYTF

V: TRBV30
D: TRBD1
J: TRBJ2-6
size: NA
DNA: TGTGCCTGGAGCGGACCGGGACAGGGGCACGTCCTGACTTTC
CDR3: CAWSGPGQGHVLTF